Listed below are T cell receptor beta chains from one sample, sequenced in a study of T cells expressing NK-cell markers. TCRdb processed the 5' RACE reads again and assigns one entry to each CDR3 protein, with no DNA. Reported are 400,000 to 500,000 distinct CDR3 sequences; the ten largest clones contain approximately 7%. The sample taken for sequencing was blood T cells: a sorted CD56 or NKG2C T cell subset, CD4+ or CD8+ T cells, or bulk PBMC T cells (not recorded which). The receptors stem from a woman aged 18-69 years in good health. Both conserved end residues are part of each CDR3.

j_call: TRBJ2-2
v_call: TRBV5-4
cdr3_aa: CASSSTGTLTGELFF

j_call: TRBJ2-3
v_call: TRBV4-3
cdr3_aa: CASSQEAGLSTDTQYF

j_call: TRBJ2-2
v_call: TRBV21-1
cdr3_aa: CASSKARGDRGRVDTGELFF

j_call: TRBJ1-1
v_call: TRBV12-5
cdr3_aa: CASGLGRGGKTEAFF

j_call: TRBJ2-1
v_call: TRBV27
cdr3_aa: CASSPGGLTYNEQFF

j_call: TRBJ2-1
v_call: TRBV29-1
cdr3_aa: CSVALAGDYNEQFF

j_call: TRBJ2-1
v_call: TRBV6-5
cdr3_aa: CASSYSTIAVSYNEQFF

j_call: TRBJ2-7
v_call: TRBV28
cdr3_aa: CASSLGTSGEQYF

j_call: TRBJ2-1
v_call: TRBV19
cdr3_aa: CASGLGGKVNEQFF

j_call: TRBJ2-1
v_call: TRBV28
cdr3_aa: CASSGGLAVYNEQFF

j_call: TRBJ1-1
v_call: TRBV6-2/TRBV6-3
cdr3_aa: CASSFLEGAKNTEAFF

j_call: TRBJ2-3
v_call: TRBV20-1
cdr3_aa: CSARHLPLAGFTDTQYF

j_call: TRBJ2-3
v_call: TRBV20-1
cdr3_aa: CSANRPHRGLADTQYF

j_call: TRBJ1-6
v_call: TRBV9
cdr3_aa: CASSVVRDSPLHF

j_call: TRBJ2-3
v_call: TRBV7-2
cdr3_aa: CASSPRLGTDTQYF

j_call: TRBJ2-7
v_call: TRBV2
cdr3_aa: CASSVMGQGANEQYF

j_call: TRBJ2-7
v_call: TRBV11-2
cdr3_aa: CASNMRGDSGGPRSSYEQYF

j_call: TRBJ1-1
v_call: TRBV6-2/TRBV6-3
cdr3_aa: CASISFRGITMNTEAFF

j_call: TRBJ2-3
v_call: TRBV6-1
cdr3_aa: CASSPGPGGGDTQYF

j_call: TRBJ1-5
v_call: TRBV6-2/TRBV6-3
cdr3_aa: CASSYGQGISGQPQHF

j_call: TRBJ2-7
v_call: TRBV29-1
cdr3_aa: CSVAGTSNYEQYF

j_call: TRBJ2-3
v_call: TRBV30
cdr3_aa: CAWELGWLTGHTDTQYF

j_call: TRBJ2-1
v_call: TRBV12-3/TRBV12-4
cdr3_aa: CASSFTPQGLAGGRHSYNEQFF

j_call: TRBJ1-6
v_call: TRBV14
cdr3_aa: CASSHRGYGSPLHF

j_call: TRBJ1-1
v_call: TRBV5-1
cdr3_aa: CASSLEGRSAFF

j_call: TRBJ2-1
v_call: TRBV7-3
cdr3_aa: CASSQPGWNEQFF

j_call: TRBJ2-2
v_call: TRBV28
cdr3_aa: CASSLDRGSGGTGELFF

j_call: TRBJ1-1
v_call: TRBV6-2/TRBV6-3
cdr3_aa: CASSRATGAMNTEAFF

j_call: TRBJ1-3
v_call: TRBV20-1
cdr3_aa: CSARGDNRGPGALDTIYF

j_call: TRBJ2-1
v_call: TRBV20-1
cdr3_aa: CSARVVLGQPYNEQFF

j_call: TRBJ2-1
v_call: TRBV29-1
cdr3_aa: CSVRRGPYNEQFF

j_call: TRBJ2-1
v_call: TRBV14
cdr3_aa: CASSQEASWYNEQFF

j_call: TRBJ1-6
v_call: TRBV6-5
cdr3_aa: CASSYGGRDVPHF

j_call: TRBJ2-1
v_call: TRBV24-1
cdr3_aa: CATRTASPYNEQFF

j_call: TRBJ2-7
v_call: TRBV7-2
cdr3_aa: CASRISGALSYEQYF

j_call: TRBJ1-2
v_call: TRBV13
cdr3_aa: CASSTMTGGSYGYTF

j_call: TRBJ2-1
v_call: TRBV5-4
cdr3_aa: CASSWGQGAYNEQFF

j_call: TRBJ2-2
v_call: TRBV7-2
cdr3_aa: CASSLDRGRRSGELFF

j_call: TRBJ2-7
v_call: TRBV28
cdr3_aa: CASSPPGTGAVEQYF

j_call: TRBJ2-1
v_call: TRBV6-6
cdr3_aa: CASSYSPSGEQFF

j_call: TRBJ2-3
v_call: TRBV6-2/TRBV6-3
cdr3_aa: CASSYSEETDTQYF

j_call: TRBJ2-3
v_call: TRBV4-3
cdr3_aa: CASSQELRDTDTQYF

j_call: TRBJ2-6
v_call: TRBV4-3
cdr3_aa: CASSPWSGGSGANVLTF

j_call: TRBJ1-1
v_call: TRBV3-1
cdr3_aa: CASSQIAAGTEAFF

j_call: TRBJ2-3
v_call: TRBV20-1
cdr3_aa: CSAHGGADTQYF

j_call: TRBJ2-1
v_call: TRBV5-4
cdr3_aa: CASSRATYNEQFF

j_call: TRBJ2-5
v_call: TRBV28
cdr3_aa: CASMGRKETQYF

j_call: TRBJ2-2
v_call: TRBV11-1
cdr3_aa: CASMRQSNTGELFF

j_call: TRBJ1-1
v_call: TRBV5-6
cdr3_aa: CASSIWTGVLSEAFF

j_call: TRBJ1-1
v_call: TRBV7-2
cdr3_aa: CASSLVGANTEAFF

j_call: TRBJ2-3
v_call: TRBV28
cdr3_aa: CASSSRLAGDTDTQYF

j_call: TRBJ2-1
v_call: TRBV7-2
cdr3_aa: CARRDRGYNEQFF